This T cell receptor beta chain originates from a study of response to subunit inactivated influenza vaccine. The CDR3 is made up of 15 amino acids. The germline V and J ends were trimmed by 6 bases and 6 bases, with 20 bases remaining between them. Germline V CDR1 and CDR2: MDHEN, SYDVKM. TCRdb processed the RT-PCR reads anew with MiXCR; each CDR3 protein has one entry. The sample records a few hundred thousand distinct CDR3 sequences, about 11% being singletons. These records were also assigned to another study, of T cells expressing NK-cell markers. That source notes: The cDNA for TCR beta came from 5'RACE template switching with UMIs. Seven of the eight sequenced donors were classified as HCMV-seropositive, and one was classified as seronegative. For six donors, the dominant NKG2C+ clonotypes made up roughly 1.0-7.0% of their CD8+ T cells. A handful of donors showed these clonotypes also leading the CD3+CD56-NKG2C+ fraction. It was still unclear whether expanded NKG2C+ T cell clones were HCMV specific.

The receptor was derived from a man in his forties or fifties who received an inactivated influenza vaccine. Here the sequenced sample was PBMCs from blood, taken on the day of vaccination. The chain uses TRBV28 and TRBJ2-5; TRBD2 is a possible D gene (5 bases). The CDR3 reads CASSPPQGGGKTQYF. CDR3 DNA: TGTGCCAGCAGCCCCCCCCAAGGCGGAGGAAAGACCCAGTACTTC.